The 18 T cell receptor beta chains listed next were all sequenced from one sample in a study of regulatory T cells in long-lasting Graves disease. Time point of the sample: newly diagnosed GD, antithyroid drugs for less than 3 months. PBMCs provided the RNA from which the TCR library was made. Construction of the TCR beta libraries employed iRepertoire HTBI primers in conjunction with Arm-PCR of CDR3 regions. Using its own MiXCR run on the multiplex PCR reads, TCRdb lists one record per CDR3 protein. The sample lists roughly 430,000 distinct CDR3 sequences, roughly 15% seen once, with roughly a tenth in the top ten. The data were also submitted as part of a second study, on T cells in Graves' hyperthyroidism and ophthalmopathy.

The sequenced sample was peripheral blood mononuclear cells (PBMCs), obtained at new diagnosis, from a patient treated with antithyroid drugs. Every receptor here comes from a woman younger than 45 with Graves disease.

This clonotype has a count of ten or more. CDR3 coding DNA: TGCGCCAGCAGCTTGGCTGGACAGGGGGTCGTCTACGAGCAGTACTTC. The encoded protein is CASSLAGQGVVYEQYF. The rearrangement joins TRBV5-1 to TRBJ2-7; TRBD1 matches at 10 bases. V was clipped by 0 bases and J by 3 bases; unmatched bases: 6. The CDR3 is made up of 16 amino acids. The germline gives CDR1 SGHRS, CDR2 YFSETQ.

The V and J genes are TRBV19 and TRBJ2-1, with 10 bases that match TRBD2. The ends lost 3 bases at V and 8 bases at J; junction bases unmatched: 7. Germline CDR1 and CDR2: LNHDA and SQIVND (reference sequence). This CDR3 comprises 15 residues. CDR3 region: CASSILAGGSDEQFF. CDR3 in DNA: TGTGCCAGTAGTATTTTAGCGGGAGGCTCGGATGAGCAGTTCTTC. Full variable domain (outside the CDR3, taken from reference TRBV19 and TRBJ2-1): DGGITQSPKYLFRKEGQNVTLSCEQNLNHDAMYWYRQDPGQGLRLIYYSQIVNDFQKGDIAEGYSVSREKKESFPLTVTSAQKNPTAFYLCASSILAGGSDEQFFGPGTRLTVL.

This clonotype was recorded many times. The CDR3 DNA is TGCGCCAGCAGCGGGAGCGGGAAGAGGAATGAGCAGTTCTTC. This sequence encodes CASSGSGKRNEQFF. V usage is TRBV5-1 and J usage is TRBJ2-1; 7 positions match TRBD2. The CDR3 sequence is 14 residues long. V was clipped by 4 bases and J by 7 bases; unmatched bases: 8. Germline assignment: CDR1 SGHRS and CDR2 YFSETQ.

Details on this clonotype: A read error may explain this, as a much larger clone is one base away. The CDR3: CSASWEGNQPQHF. CDR3 DNA: TGCAGTGCTAGTTGGGAGGGGAATCAGCCCCAGCATTTT. This chain connects TRBV20-1 to TRBJ1-5, with D possibly matching TRBD1 (5 bases). CDR1 DFQATT and CDR2 SNEGSKA come from the germline V gene (reference sequence). This CDR3 spans 13 amino acids. V shed 3 bases and J shed 4 bases, with 10 bases lying between them.

This clonotype was counted ten times or more. The chain links TRBV28 to TRBJ1-3; D is perhaps TRBD1 (6 bases). The CDR3 loop spans 14 amino acids. The germline V and J ends were trimmed by 8 bases and 2 bases, with 13 bases remaining between them. Germline values: CDR1 MDHEN, CDR2 SYDVKM. CDR3 bases: TGTGCCAGCGGGCTTTGGACAGCTGGAAACACCATATATTTT. This sequence encodes CASGLWTAGNTIYF.

The chain uses TRBV28 and TRBJ1-6; D not resolved. CDR1 and CDR2 (germline): MDHEN, SYDVKM. V was cut by 6 bases and J by 12 bases, with 15 bases left in between. This CDR3 region has 13 residues. In nucleotides, the CDR3 is TGTGCCAGCAGGAGGTCTTTCGACGGACCCCTCCACTTT. As protein: CASRRSFDGPLHF.

This clonotype was observed at least ten times. The chain is built from TRBV28 and TRBJ2-3; 11 nucleotides align to TRBD2. Per germline, CDR1 MDHEN and CDR2 SYDVKM. The V and J ends lost 8 bases and 4 bases, in that order; junction bases with no gene match: 11. This CDR3 comprises 16 residues. The CDR3 loop is CASRPPTSGIADTQYF. The CDR3 DNA follows: TGTGCCAGCCGCCCCCCGACTAGCGGGATCGCAGATACGCAGTATTTT.

This clonotype was seen a handful of times. Its ends do not fully match the called genes, so a read error is possible. The chain is built from TRBV5-1 and TRBJ2-1; the match to TRBD2 covers 10 bases. The CDR3 contains 16 residues. Germline assignment: CDR1 SGHRS and CDR2 YFSETQ. Written as DNA, the CDR3 is TGCACCAGCAGCTTAACTAGCGGGACCCTACAGGGTGAGCAGTTCTTC. It specifies CTSSLTSGTLQGEQFF.

The rearrangement uses TRBV6-2 or TRBV6-3 and TRBJ2-3, with a tentative D call TRBD1 (5 bases). Germline lookup yields CDR1 MNHEY and CDR2 SVGEGT. This CDR3 has 13 amino acids. Trimming cost V 5 bases and J 8 bases, with 14 bases left between them. CDR3 protein: CASSNRQIGTQYF. The DNA of the CDR3 is TGTGCCAGCAGTAACCGACAGATCGGTACGCAGTATTTT.

This rearrangement joins TRBV14 to TRBJ2-5, with D unclear. The CDR3 runs 16 residues. V dropped 4 bases and J dropped 2 bases, with 17 bases sitting between them. Germline CDR1 reads SGHDN; CDR2 reads FVKESK. The CDR3 DNA reads as TGTGCCAGCAGCCCAGACACTGAAAACGGACAAGAGACCCAGTACTTC. Residues: CASSPDTENGQETQYF. Looking up the rest from reference TRBV14 and TRBJ2-5 gives the full variable domain: EAGVTQFPSHSVIEKGQTVTLRCDPISGHDNLYWYRRVMGKEIKFLLHFVKESKQDESGMPNNRFLAERTGGTYSTLKVQPAELEDSGVYFCASSPDTENGQETQYFGPGTRLLVL.

This clonotype was observed many times. The rearrangement uses TRBV29-1 and TRBJ2-3, with D possibly matching TRBD2 (6 bases). The CDR3 extends over 12 amino acids. V lost 4 bases to trimming and J lost 6 bases, with 11 bases between them. Germline CDR1 SQVTM, CDR2 ANQGSEA. CDR3 nucleotide sequence: TGCAGCGTTGCGGGACTGGCGGATACGCAGTATTTT. Translated, it gives CSVAGLADTQYF.

The chain is built from TRBV12-3 or TRBV12-4 and TRBJ1-1, with 9 positions matching TRBD1. This CDR3 contains 19 residues. Trimming cost V 5 bases and J 0 bases; bases outside gene matches: 16. The CDR3, as DNA: TGTGCCAGCAGTGGTGGCTCGGGACAGGGAGGGAGGATGAACACTGAAGCTTTCTTT. It codes for CASSGGSGQGGRMNTEAFF.

The chain employs TRBV20-1 and TRBJ2-2; 9 nucleotides agree with TRBD1. This CDR3 has 16 residues. Germline assignment: CDR1 DFQATT and CDR2 SNEGSKA (reference sequence). With 5 bases clipped from V and 0 bases from J, the junction kept 7 bases outside the gene matches. The chain's CDR3 is CSAPPDRGSNTGELFF. CDR3 sequence (DNA): TGCAGTGCTCCTCCTGACAGGGGGTCGAACACCGGGGAGCTGTTTTTT.

Only a few counts were recorded for this clonotype. This chain uses TRBV20-1 with TRBJ2-4; 8 nucleotides align to TRBD1. CDR3 length: 14 amino acids. Germline assignment: CDR1 DFQATT and CDR2 SNEGSKA (reference sequence). J lost 8 bases, V lost 5 bases, and 11 bases had no gene match. CDR3 amino acids: CSALDRDRRDIQYF. The DNA for the CDR3 is TGCAGTGCTCTTGACCGGGACAGGAGGGACATTCAGTACTTC.

V is TRBV20-1 and J is TRBJ1-3, with 9 bases identical to TRBD1. This CDR3 spans 15 amino acids. Trimming cost V 5 bases and J 2 bases; bases outside gene matches: 7. CDR1 and CDR2 (germline): DFQATT, SNEGSKA (reference sequence). The CDR3 sequence is CSAGADRGTGNTIYF. DNA for the CDR3: TGCAGTGCTGGGGCGGACAGGGGAACTGGAAACACCATATATTTT.

The chain has TRBV7-9 and TRBJ2-2, with 8 bases matching TRBD2. V shed 6 bases, J shed 7 bases, and the junction held 10 bases outside the gene matches. Germline values: CDR1 SEHNR, CDR2 FQNEAQ (reference sequence). This CDR3 is built from 15 residues. The CDR3 bases are TGTGCCAGCAGACGACTCGGACGGGGGGGCGGGGAGCTGTTTTTT. Encoded protein: CASRRLGRGGGELFF. The full variable domain, in which reference TRBV7-9 and TRBJ2-2 provide the parts outside the CDR3, is DTGVSQNPRHKITKRGQNVTFRCDPISEHNRLYWYRQTLGQGPEFLTYFQNEAQLEKSRLLSDRFSAERPKGSFSTLEIQRTEQGDSAMYLCASRRLGRGGGELFFGEGSRLTVL.

This chain links TRBV30 with TRBJ2-3; 10 bases match TRBD1. The DNA end is a closer match to TRBJ1-1, so the J assignment may be wrong. CDR1 is GTSNPN, CDR2 SVGIG, per germline (reference sequence). The CDR3 covers 14 residues. As DNA, the CDR3 is TGTGCCTGGAGTACCCGACAGGGGGCAGGTGGAGCTTTCTTT. This translates into CAWSTRQGAGGAFF.

This clonotype occurred many times. The chain employs TRBV2 and TRBJ1-1; weak D call: TRBD1 (5 bases). The germline V and J ends were trimmed by 6 bases and 6 bases, with 17 bases remaining between them. CDR1 is SNHLY, CDR2 FYNNEI, per germline. This CDR3 is 14 amino acids long. CDR3 in amino acids: CASSPGPGPAEAFF. Written as DNA, the CDR3 is TGTGCCAGCAGCCCAGGACCGGGGCCGGCTGAAGCTTTCTTT.